The subject of this entry is one TCR beta chain. Its binding antigen is unknown. The CDR3 contains 19 residues, cysteine and phenylalanine counted. Of all the DNA, just the CDR3 is kept, 57 bases in frame from base 1. The germline V gene gives CDR1 as SGHRS and CDR2 as YFSETQ. V lost 3 bases and J lost 0 bases, and the count of bases not matched to a germline gene is 15. The cohort consisted of 600 or so healthy bone marrow donors. At the time of sampling, every cohort member was nominally healthy, though immune exposures that went unrecorded were likely present. The donor tested CMV seronegative and was one of the 352 seronegative cohort members. A peripheral blood sample was provided by each donor, and peripheral blood mononuclear cells were used for TCR beta sequencing. The Qiagen DNeasy Blood Extraction Kit was used to extract genomic DNA from the blood cell samples. This sample was included in a study of cytomegalovirus exposure and HLA in healthy donors (dated by TCRdb to between 2016 and 2019). Looking at the study overall: An earlier analysis of several hundred of the donors reported 250 to 300 Gb of sequence data and 95 million to 120 million unique TCR beta sequences obtained from about 200 million T cells. Approximately 310 gigabases of sequencing data and roughly 90 million unique TCR sequences were included in an early release covering under 650 HLA-typed donors. Among the roughly 430 genotyped donors, around 81% belonged to the genetic ancestry cluster associated with self-reported Caucasian donors. The study aimed to test whether cataloging public T cell receptors could reveal signatures of past pathogen exposure. Using immunosequencing, the study profiled T cell repertoires from about 610 subjects and related those repertoires to cytomegalovirus serostatus. A separate validation cohort of over a hundred different subjects was used in addition to the approximately 700-subject first cohort. High-throughput TCR immunosequencing, statistical association of individual TCRs with disease status, and machine learning were combined to predict cytomegalovirus infection status. A later analysis re-analyzed previously published TCR beta repertoires from approximately 700 donors and added high-resolution HLA genotyping to study TCR occurrence patterns. Rather than drawing on any new phenotypic data, the later analysis identified candidate immune exposures from TCR beta sequences and the way those sequences occurred across donors. To decide whether each TCR beta V gene segment behaved as functional or pseudogenic, an earlier analysis of fewer than 750 of the donors relied on high-throughput TCR beta sequencing. Donor age, sex, ethnicity and CMV serostatus were collected together with the repertoire data. A later genetic analysis took genome-wide SNP genotypes for 398 of the 666 donors and used that subset as a discovery cohort. All discovery cohort repertoires had been generated using a single sequencing platform. Class I and class II HLA loci were covered by the typing at four-digit resolution. Typing coverage varied by locus: roughly 620-640 donors for A, B, C, DRB1 and DQB1; some 520 for DQA1; about 600 for DPA1; approximately 490 for DPB1. Several DR-DQ haplotypes were treated as single units for association and clustering because of strong linkage in the cohort. Among some 410 genotyped donors of the cohort, an average of about 220,000 unique TCR beta nucleotide sequences was sequenced per donor, of which 15% to 20% were non-productive.

Study-level results and caveats: In a later genetic analysis, fewer N-insertions in productive TCRs were reported among donors in an Asian-associated ancestry cluster than the 666-donor mean. In a later analysis, around 17,000 TCR beta sequences were associated with specific HLA alleles at a false discovery rate of 0.05. When HLA alleles, especially DR and DQ, strongly co-occurred, attributing TCR associations to individual alleles was difficult. Because some donors lacked HLA typing at each locus, the association tests relied only on the typed subset. The cohort was sequenced for TCR beta chains only, and without alpha or paired-chain data the features that could be detected were limited. Because counts were too low, under 20 rarely observed V segments, including chromosome 9 orphons, were left out of the earlier analysis of several hundred of the donors. Sequencing depth was assumed to be roughly uniform across donors in the presence/absence analyses, though that assumption may not hold. In an earlier analysis of approximately 590 of the donors, most TCR beta V segments appeared in productive rearrangements about 87% or about 30% of the time, broadly matching IMGT annotations. In vitro tests confirmed that a few of the cytomegalovirus-associated TCR beta chains recognize cytomegalovirus antigens. Compared with equally common non-associated chains, HLA-associated TCR beta chains in a later analysis were more clonally expanded and had lower generation probabilities. Some IMGT-functional V segments, including TRBV6-2 and TRBV6-3, could not be distinguished by the 87-base-pair reads and were therefore excluded. An association between a missense DCLRE1C variant and V-gene and J-gene trimming of TCR beta chains was found in a later genetic analysis and replicated in an independent cohort. The sequencing pipeline was judged likely to have produced a cluster of highly shared sequence variants as a technical artifact. A further reported finding was that TCR beta sequences accurately predicted the HLA-A and HLA-B alleles for most subjects in the first cohort. Immune exposure information for the cohort was limited to CMV serostatus. The authors suggested that the approach could potentially be generalized to other disease states and immunological phenotypes. In a later analysis, several top co-occurrence clusters were reported to appear linked to parvovirus B19, influenza, CMV and Epstein-Barr virus. Across donors, most TCR sequences were observed very rarely, whereas some public TCRs were present in many individuals. According to a later analysis, most CMV-associated TCR beta chains appeared to be HLA-restricted, and the HLA associations seemed to be driven largely by CMV exposure. In the study, approximately 160 TCR beta chains were listed as associated with cytomegalovirus. In both the original and validation cohorts, the classifier was reported to diagnose cytomegalovirus status with high specificity and sensitivity. According to a later analysis, TCR association rates differed among HLA loci, with DRB1 alleles showing the most associated TCRs and HLA-C alleles showing the fewest. Linkage disequilibrium might explain the correlated functional status among segregating V segments, but an unknown experimental factor could not be excluded.

Library method: the immunoSEQ multiplex PCR assay. For the multiplex PCR, a mixture combining 60 forward primers for TCR Vbeta segments and 13 reverse primers for TCR Jbeta segments was used. A multiplex PCR assay on genomic DNA amplified the CDR3 region of rearranged TCR beta genes. Amplified TCR beta libraries were sequenced as 87-base-pair reads on the Illumina HiSeq System. In the authors' own workflow: A later analysis tallied 80 million to 95 million unique TCR beta chains across the 666 repertoires, and around 12 million of those chains were shared by two or more donors. Raw reads were error-corrected and collapsed into unique sequences by a nearest-neighbor algorithm in which closely related sequences were merged to remove PCR and sequencing errors. V, D and J gene segments were assigned by aligning CDR3 sequences to IMGT reference sequences. For a sequence to be retained, a match of at least six nucleotides to both a V gene segment and a J gene segment was required. A rearrangement counted as productive if the CDR3 had no stop codons and remained in frame with V and J, and every other rearrangement counted as non-productive. Following IMGT convention, CDR3 was defined as the stretch from the second conserved V-encoded cysteine to the conserved J-encoded phenylalanine. In an earlier analysis of approximately 590 of the donors, sequences lacking an unambiguous match to a single V gene segment were excluded. In an earlier analysis of 587 of the donors, a V segment was called functional when productive rearrangements were above 56.7%, and segregating when the standard deviation between donors exceeded 5%. A statistical classification framework was developed to diagnose cytomegalovirus status using the catalog of TCR beta chain sequences. In a later analysis, V and J genes were assigned by comparing TCR nucleotide sequences against IMGT/GENE-DB human TR gene sequences. The TCRdist pipeline was used in a later analysis to assign CDR3 sequences and most-parsimonious VDJ recombination scenarios. In a later analysis, every TCR beta chain was defined by the combination of its CDR3 amino acid sequence and its V-gene family, and reads without a unique V-gene family were dropped. To address suspected cross-contamination and a sequencing artifact, a later analysis removed over 500 highly shared, low-generation-probability nucleotide sequences. A later analysis calculated a clonal expansion index for each public chain from normalized within-repertoire ranks of inferred template counts. In a later analysis, generation probabilities were computed with a VDJ recombination model fitted to out-of-frame rearrangements, and the resulting probabilities were checked against IGoR. In a later analysis, hypergeometric tests were used to score TCR-TCR, TCR-HLA and TCR-CMV co-occurrence, with a repertoire-size bias correction applied to TCR pairs. False discovery rates were estimated in a later analysis by permuting HLA or CMV assignments 20 times. In a later analysis, co-occurring TCRs were grouped using DBSCAN, with TCRdist sequence similarity added in when clustering inside HLA-allele-positive subsets. For co-occurrence clustering, repertoires with fewer than 30,000 or more than 120,000 public chains were excluded, along with several repertoires with anomalous nucleotide sharing. TCRdb's version of the immuneACCESS table is confined to in-frame rearrangements and falls short of the full clone set. An unresolved V gene accounts for under half of the shortfall where checked; the remainder is of unknown origin. Clone size and V and J calls were adopted from that table, with D and trimming inferred from the DNA. The sample table on file contains about 32,000 clones. 4.8% of the sample is taken by the ten largest.

The chain was built from TRBV5-1 and TRBJ2-3; TRBD2 agrees with 8 junctional bases. The source material was PBMCs. The source is a female donor in good health and CMV-seronegative. This receptor carries the CDR3 CASSSPPGRGGVSTDTQYF. DNA sequence: TGCGCCAGCAGCTCTCCTCCGGGCCGGGGGGGGGTAAGCACAGATACGCAGTATTTT.